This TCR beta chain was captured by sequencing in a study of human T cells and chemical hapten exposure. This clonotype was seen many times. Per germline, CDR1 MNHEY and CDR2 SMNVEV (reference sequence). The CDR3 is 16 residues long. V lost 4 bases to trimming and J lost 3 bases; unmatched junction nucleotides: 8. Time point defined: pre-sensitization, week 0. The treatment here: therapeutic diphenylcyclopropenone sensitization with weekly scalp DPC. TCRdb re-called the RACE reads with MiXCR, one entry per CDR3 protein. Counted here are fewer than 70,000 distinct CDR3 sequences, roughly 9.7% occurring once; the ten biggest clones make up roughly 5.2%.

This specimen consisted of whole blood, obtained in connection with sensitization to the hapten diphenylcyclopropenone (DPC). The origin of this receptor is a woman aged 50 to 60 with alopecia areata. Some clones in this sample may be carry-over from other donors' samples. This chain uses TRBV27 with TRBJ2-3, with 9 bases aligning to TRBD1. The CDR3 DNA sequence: TGTGCCAGCAGTTCCTATGGACAGGGGAGTACAGATACGCAGTATTTT. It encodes CASSSYGQGSTDTQYF.